Listed below are T cell receptor beta chains from one sample, sequenced in a study of blood T cell repertoires in COVID-19. Only in-frame clones appear in the TCRdb table, and some are missing; sequencing was by immunoSEQ multiplex PCR. The sample shows about 200,000 clones, approximately 86% of them seen only once. Sequencing input: PBMCs or T cells enriched from blood (not recorded which). The receptors here all came from a woman between 40 and 55 years old with acute COVID-19. CDR3s include the opening cysteine and the closing phenylalanine or tryptophan. Each record gives: V gene, D gene, J gene, clone size, CDR3 protein, CDR3 DNA. D genes are given only for firm matches. Size is omitted from some rows. Given values are once, few, many or a class for expanded clones.

V gene: TRBV7-9; D gene: .; J gene: TRBJ2-5; clone size: .; CDR3 protein: CASSSTGQRGSETQYF; CDR3 DNA: TGTGCCAGCAGCTCAACAGGGCAGCGCGGGTCAGAGACCCAGTACTTC
V gene: TRBV28; D gene: .; J gene: TRBJ1-5; clone size: .; CDR3 protein: CASISGTLNQPQHF; CDR3 DNA: TGTGCCAGCATCTCCGGGACACTCAATCAGCCCCAGCATTTT
V gene: TRBV11-2; D gene: .; J gene: TRBJ1-3; clone size: .; CDR3 protein: CASSLELTAISGNTIYF; CDR3 DNA: TGTGCCAGCAGCTTAGAGCTGACAGCCATCTCTGGAAACACCATATATTTT
V gene: TRBV18; D gene: .; J gene: TRBJ1-5; clone size: once; CDR3 protein: CASSTGTVQPQHF; CDR3 DNA: TGTGCCAGCTCTACAGGGACCGTTCAGCCCCAGCATTTT
V gene: TRBV27; D gene: .; J gene: TRBJ1-2; clone size: .; CDR3 protein: CATGGGNGYTF; CDR3 DNA: TGTGCAACGGGAGGGGGGAATGGCTACACCTTC
V gene: TRBV3-1/TRBV3-2; D gene: TRBD2; J gene: TRBJ2-1; clone size: .; CDR3 protein: CASSQDPLGLAGVNEQFF; CDR3 DNA: TGTGCCAGCAGCCAAGATCCCCTCGGACTAGCGGGAGTAAATGAGCAGTTCTTC
V gene: TRBV28; D gene: TRBD1; J gene: TRBJ1-5; clone size: few; CDR3 protein: CASSPHGTGINQPQHF; CDR3 DNA: TGTGCCAGCAGTCCCCACGGGACAGGGATAAATCAGCCCCAGCATTTT
V gene: TRBV10-2; D gene: .; J gene: TRBJ1-1; clone size: .; CDR3 protein: CASSEWRDRGTEAFF; CDR3 DNA: TGCGCCAGCAGTGAGTGGAGGGACCGCGGCACTGAAGCTTTCTTT
V gene: TRBV10-3; D gene: TRBD1; J gene: TRBJ2-7; clone size: .; CDR3 protein: CAIAPSDRPSYEQYF; CDR3 DNA: TGTGCCATCGCCCCTTCGGACAGGCCGTCATACGAGCAGTACTTC
V gene: TRBV5-1; D gene: TRBD2; J gene: TRBJ2-1; clone size: once; CDR3 protein: CASSLAGTSNEQFF; CDR3 DNA: TGCGCCAGCAGCTTGGCCGGGACTAGCAATGAGCAGTTCTTC
V gene: TRBV10-3; D gene: .; J gene: TRBJ1-6; clone size: once; CDR3 protein: CAISLDGDNSPLHF; CDR3 DNA: TGTGCCATCAGCCTGGACGGGGATAATTCACCCCTCCACTTT